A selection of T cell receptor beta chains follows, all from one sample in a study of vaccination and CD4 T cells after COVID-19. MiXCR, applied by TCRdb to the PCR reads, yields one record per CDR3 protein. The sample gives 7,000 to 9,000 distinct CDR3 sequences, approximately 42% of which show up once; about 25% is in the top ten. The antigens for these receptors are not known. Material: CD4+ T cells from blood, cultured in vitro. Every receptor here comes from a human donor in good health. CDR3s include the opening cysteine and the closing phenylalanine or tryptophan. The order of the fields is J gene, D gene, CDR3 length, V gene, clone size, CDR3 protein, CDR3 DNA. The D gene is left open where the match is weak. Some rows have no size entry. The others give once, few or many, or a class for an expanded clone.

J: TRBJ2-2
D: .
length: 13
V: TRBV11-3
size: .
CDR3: CASSLGAPGELFF
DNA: TGTGCCAGCAGCTTAGGGGCCCCCGGGGAGCTGTTTTTT

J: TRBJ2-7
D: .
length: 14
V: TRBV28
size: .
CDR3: CASSLIRLPREQYF
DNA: TGTGCCAGCAGTTTGATCAGGTTACCCCGCGAGCAGTACTTC

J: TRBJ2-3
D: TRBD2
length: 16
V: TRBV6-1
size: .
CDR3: CASSRHGTSGPATQYF
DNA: TGTGCCAGCAGTCGTCACGGGACTAGCGGACCGGCTACGCAGTATTTT

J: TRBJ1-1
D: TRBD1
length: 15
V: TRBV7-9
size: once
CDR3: CASSRQGGWSTEAFF
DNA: TGTGCCAGCAGCCGACAGGGCGGGTGGAGCACTGAAGCTTTCTTT

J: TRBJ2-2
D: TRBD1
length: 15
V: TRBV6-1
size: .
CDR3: CASRRTGGNTGELFF
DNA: TGTGCCAGCAGACGGACAGGGGGCAACACCGGGGAGCTGTTTTTT

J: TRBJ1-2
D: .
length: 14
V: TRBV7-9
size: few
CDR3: CASSLVDPQGGYTF
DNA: TGTGCCAGCAGCTTAGTGGACCCCCAAGGCGGCTACACCTTC

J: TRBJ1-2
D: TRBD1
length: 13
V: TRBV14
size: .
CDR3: CASSQLPGQGYTF
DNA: TGTGCCAGCAGCCAACTACCGGGACAGGGTTACACCTTC

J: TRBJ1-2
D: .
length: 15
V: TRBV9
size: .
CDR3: CASSPLGVMNYGYTF
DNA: TGTGCCAGCAGCCCCCTTGGGGTTATGAACTATGGCTACACCTTC

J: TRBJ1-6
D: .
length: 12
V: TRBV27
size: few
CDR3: CASSLPPGPLHF
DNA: TGTGCCAGCAGTTTACCCCCAGGGCCCCTCCACTTT

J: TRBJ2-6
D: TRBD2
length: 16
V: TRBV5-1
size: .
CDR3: CASSARDYSGANVLTF
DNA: TGCGCCAGCAGCGCGCGGGACTACTCTGGGGCCAACGTCCTGACTTTC

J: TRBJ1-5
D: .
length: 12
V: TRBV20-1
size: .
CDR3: CSAKRGGEPQHF
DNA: TGCAGTGCTAAAAGGGGGGGGGAGCCCCAGCATTTT

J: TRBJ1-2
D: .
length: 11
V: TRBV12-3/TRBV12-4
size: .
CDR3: CASSFGFGYTF
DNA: TGTGCCAGCAGTTTTGGGTTTGGCTACACCTTC

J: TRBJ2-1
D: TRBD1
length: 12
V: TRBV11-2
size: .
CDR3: CASSLSRDRAFF
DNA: TGTGCCAGCAGCTTATCGCGGGACAGGGCGTTCTTC

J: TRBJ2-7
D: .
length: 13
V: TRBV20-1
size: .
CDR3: CSGLPTGVGEQYF
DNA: TGCAGTGGCCTTCCAACGGGAGTCGGCGAGCAGTACTTC

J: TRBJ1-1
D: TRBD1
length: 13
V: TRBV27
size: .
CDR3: CASSTGVNTEAFF
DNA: TGTGCCAGCAGTACAGGGGTGAACACTGAAGCTTTCTTT

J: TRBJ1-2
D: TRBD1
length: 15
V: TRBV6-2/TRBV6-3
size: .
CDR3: CASSDDRGPRDGYTF
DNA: TGTGCCAGCAGTGATGACAGGGGCCCAAGGGATGGCTACACCTTC

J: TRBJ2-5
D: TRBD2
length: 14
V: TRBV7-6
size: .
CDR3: CASSGLAGQETQYF
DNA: TGTGCCAGCAGCGGACTAGCGGGCCAAGAGACCCAGTACTTC

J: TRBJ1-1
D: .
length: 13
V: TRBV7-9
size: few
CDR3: CASSSTQNTEAFF
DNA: TGTGCCAGCAGCTCCACACAGAACACTGAAGCTTTCTTT

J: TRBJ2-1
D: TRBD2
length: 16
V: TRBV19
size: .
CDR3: CASSILAGGSYNEQFF
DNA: TGTGCCAGTAGTATCCTAGCGGGGGGGTCTTACAATGAGCAGTTCTTC

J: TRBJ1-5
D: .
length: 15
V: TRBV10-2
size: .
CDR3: CASSDWQGGNQPQHF
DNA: TGCGCCAGCAGTGATTGGCAGGGAGGGAATCAGCCCCAGCATTTT

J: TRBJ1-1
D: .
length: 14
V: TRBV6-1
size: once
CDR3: CASRKDGGTTEAFF
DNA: TGTGCCAGCAGAAAGGACGGGGGGACCACTGAAGCTTTCTTT

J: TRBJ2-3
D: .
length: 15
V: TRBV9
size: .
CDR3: CASNPRGASTDTQYF
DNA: TGTGCCAGCAACCCCCGGGGGGCTAGCACAGATACGCAGTATTTT

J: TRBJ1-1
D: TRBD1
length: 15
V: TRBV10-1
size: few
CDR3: CASSESVAGGTEAFF
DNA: TGCGCCAGCAGTGAGTCGGTGGCAGGGGGAACTGAAGCTTTCTTT

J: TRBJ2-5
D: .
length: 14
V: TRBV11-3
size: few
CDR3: CASSLGTVQETQYF
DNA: TGTGCCAGCAGCTTAGGGACAGTCCAAGAGACCCAGTACTTC

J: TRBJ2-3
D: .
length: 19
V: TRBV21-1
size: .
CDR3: CASSPTPAGDFLTTDTQYF
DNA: TGTGCCAGCAGTCCGACTCCAGCGGGGGACTTTTTAACGACAGATACGCAGTATTTT

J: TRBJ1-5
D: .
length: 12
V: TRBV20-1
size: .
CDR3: CSVSTGDQPQHF
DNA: TGCAGTGTCTCCACGGGGGATCAGCCCCAGCATTTT

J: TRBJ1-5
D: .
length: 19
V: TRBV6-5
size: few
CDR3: CASSYAGPNPDYSNQPQHF
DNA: TGTGCCAGCAGTTACGCCGGGCCCAACCCTGATTATAGCAATCAGCCCCAGCATTTT

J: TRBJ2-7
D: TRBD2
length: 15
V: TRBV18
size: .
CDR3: CASSSGLAGIYEQYF
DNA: TGTGCCAGCTCGTCGGGACTAGCGGGTATTTACGAGCAGTACTTC

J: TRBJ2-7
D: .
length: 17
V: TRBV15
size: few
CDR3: CATSRDTGDPSFNEQYF
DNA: TGTGCCACCAGCAGAGATACGGGGGACCCCTCTTTTAACGAGCAGTACTTC

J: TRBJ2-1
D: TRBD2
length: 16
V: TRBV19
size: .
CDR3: CASSRTSGAFYNEQFF
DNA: TGTGCCAGTAGTAGGACTAGCGGGGCCTTCTACAATGAGCAGTTCTTC

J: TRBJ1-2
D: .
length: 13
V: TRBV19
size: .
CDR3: CASSQQPNYGYTF
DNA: TGTGCCAGTAGTCAACAGCCCAACTATGGCTACACCTTC

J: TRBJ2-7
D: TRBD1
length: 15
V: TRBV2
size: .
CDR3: CASSGNRGPSYEQYF
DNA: TGTGCCAGCAGCGGGAACAGGGGCCCATCCTACGAGCAGTACTTC

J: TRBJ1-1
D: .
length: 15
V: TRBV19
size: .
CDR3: CASSIIGGDSTEAFF
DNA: TGTGCCAGTAGTATAATTGGAGGTGATAGCACTGAAGCTTTCTTT

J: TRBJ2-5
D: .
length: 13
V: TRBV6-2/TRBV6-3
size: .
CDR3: CASSPKPDRTQYF
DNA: TGTGCCAGCAGCCCTAAACCCGACAGGACCCAGTACTTC

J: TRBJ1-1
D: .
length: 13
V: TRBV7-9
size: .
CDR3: CASRPDMNTEAFF
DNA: TGTGCCAGCAGACCGGACATGAACACTGAAGCTTTCTTT

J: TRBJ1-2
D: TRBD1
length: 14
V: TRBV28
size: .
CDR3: CASSLPTGNYGYTF
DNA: TGTGCCAGCAGTCTCCCGACAGGGAACTATGGCTACACCTTC

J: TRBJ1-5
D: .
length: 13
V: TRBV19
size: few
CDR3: CASNPGKNQPQHF
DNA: TGTGCCAGCAACCCCGGGAAAAATCAGCCCCAGCATTTT

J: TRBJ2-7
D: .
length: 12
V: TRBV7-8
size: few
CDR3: CASSKQSYEQYF
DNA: TGTGCCAGCAGTAAACAGTCCTACGAGCAGTACTTC

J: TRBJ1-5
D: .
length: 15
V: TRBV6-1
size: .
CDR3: CASSEGRSSNQPQHF
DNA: TGTGCCAGCAGTGAAGGCAGGTCTAGCAATCAGCCCCAGCATTTT